The sequence of this TCR beta chain was determined in a study of cytomegalovirus exposure and HLA in healthy donors. Study findings and constraints: The study listed around 150 cytomegalovirus-associated TCR beta chains. The tendency of first-cohort TCR clusters to co-occur in the 95 to 150 validation repertoires was the finding of a later analysis. In vitro checks showed that a few CMV-associated chains really do target CMV antigens.

Here immunoSEQ multiplex PCR was the method, and the copy in TCRdb shows in-frame clones only, minus some. This table has hundreds of thousands of clones, roughly 88% appearing once. Concerning this clone: Its antigen remains unidentified.

An approximately 130-subject validation cohort, separate from the approximately 720-subject first cohort, supplied the donors. This CDR3 is 11 amino acids long. From germline, CDR1 is SNHLY and CDR2 FYNNEI. V shed 8 bases and J shed 5 bases, with 7 bases lying between them. The source material was PBMCs. The receptor was isolated from a young woman in good health and CMV-seronegative. The chain employs TRBV2 and TRBJ2-1, with D tentatively TRBD2 (5 bases). The CDR3 is CASRDNNEQFF. CDR3 DNA sequence: TGTGCCAGCCGGGATAACAATGAGCAGTTCTTC.